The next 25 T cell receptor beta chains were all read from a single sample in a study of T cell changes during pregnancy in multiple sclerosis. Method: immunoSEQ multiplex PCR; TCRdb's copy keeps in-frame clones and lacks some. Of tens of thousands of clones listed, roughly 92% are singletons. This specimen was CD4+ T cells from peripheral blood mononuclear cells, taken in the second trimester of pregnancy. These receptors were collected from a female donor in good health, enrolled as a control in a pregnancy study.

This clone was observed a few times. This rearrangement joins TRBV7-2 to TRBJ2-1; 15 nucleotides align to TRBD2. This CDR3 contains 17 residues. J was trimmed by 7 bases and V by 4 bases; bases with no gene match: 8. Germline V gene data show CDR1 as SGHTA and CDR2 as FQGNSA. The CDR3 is CASSWGTSGRQWNEQFF. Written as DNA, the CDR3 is TGTGCCAGCAGCTGGGGGACTAGCGGGAGGCAGTGGAATGAGCAGTTCTTC.

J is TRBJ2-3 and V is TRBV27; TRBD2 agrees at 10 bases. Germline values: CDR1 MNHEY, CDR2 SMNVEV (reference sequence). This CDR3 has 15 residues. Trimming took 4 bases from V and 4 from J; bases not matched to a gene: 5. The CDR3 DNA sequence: TGTGCCAGCAGTTGGAGCGGGGGGGTTGCAGATACGCAGTATTTT. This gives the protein CASSWSGGVADTQYF.

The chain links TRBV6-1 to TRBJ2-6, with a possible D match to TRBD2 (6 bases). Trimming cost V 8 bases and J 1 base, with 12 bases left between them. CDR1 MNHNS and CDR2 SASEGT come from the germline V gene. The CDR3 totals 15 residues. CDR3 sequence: CASLLGGSGANVLTF. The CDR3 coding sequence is TGTGCCAGCCTTCTGGGGGGATCTGGGGCCAACGTCCTGACTTTC.

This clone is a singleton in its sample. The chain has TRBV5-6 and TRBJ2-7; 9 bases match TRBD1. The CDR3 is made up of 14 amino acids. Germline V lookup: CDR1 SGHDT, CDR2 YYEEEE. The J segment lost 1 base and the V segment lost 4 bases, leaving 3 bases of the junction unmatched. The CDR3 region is CASSAGTGSYEQYF. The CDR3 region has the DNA TGTGCCAGCAGCGCCGGGACAGGGTCCTACGAGCAGTACTTC.

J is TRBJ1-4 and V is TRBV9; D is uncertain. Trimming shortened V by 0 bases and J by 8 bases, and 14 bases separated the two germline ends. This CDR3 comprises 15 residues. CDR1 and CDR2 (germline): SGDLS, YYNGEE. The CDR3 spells CASSVGGGIPEKLFF. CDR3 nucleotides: TGTGCCAGCAGCGTAGGAGGAGGCATACCCGAAAAACTGTTTTTT.

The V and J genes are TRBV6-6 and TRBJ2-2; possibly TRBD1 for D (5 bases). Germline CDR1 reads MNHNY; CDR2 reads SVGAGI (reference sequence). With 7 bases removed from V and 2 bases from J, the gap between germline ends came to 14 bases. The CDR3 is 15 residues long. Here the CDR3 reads CASTHRQGNTGELFF. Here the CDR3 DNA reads TGTGCCAGCACCCACCGGCAGGGCAACACCGGGGAGCTGTTTTTT.

CDR3 coding DNA: TGTGCCAGCAGCTTGGACCAGGGAACTCTCTACGAGCAGTACTTC. Translated, it gives CASSLDQGTLYEQYF. This sequence joins TRBV5-8 and TRBJ2-7, with D perhaps TRBD1 (5 bases). CDR1 SGHTS and CDR2 YDEGEE come from the germline V gene. The germline V and J ends were trimmed by 0 bases and 3 bases, with 13 bases remaining between them. The CDR3 sequence is 15 residues long.

CDR3 in amino acids: CASTRTGINTEAFF. CDR3 in DNA: TGTGCCAGCACACGGACAGGGATTAACACTGAAGCTTTCTTT. The chain couples TRBV5-6 to TRBJ1-1, with 8 bases aligning to TRBD1. The ends lost 6 bases at V and 2 bases at J; junction bases unmatched: 6. There are 14 residues in the CDR3. The germline CDR1 and CDR2 sequences are SGHDT and YYEEEE.

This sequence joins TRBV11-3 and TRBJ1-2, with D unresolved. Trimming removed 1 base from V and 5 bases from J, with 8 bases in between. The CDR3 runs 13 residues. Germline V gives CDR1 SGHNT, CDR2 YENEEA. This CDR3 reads CASSLGTFYGYTF. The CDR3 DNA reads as TGTGCCAGCAGCTTAGGGACTTTTTATGGCTACACCTTC.

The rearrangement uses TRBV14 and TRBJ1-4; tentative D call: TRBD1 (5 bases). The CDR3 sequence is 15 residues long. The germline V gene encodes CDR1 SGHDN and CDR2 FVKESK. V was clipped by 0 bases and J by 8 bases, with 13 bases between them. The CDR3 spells CASSQDPRAEEKLFF. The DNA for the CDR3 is TGTGCCAGCAGCCAAGATCCCAGGGCAGAGGAAAAACTGTTTTTT. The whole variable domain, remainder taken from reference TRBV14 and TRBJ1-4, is EAGVTQFPSHSVIEKGQTVTLRCDPISGHDNLYWYRRVMGKEIKFLLHFVKESKQDESGMPNNRFLAERTGGTYSTLKVQPAELEDSGVYFCASSQDPRAEEKLFFGSGTQLSVL.

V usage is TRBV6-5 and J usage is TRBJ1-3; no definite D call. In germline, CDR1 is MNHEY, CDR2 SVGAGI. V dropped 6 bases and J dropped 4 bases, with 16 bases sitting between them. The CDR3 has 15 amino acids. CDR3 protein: CASRAGNLAGNTIYF. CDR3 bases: TGTGCCAGCAGAGCGGGAAACCTAGCGGGAAACACCATATATTTT.

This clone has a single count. Here the CDR3 reads CASSLDWGVSYNEQFF. Written as DNA, the CDR3 is TGTGCCAGCAGCTTGGACTGGGGGGTGTCCTACAATGAGCAGTTCTTC. V is TRBV5-6 and J is TRBJ2-1; weak D call: TRBD2 (6 bases). The germline V and J ends were trimmed by 0 bases and 1 base, with 11 bases remaining between them. This CDR3 is 16 amino acids long. Germline V gene sequence: CDR1 SGHDT, CDR2 YYEEEE.

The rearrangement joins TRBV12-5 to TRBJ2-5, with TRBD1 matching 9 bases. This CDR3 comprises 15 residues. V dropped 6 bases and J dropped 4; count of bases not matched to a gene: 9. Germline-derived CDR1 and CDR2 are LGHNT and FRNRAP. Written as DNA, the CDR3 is TGTGCTAGTGGGTCCGGGACAGGGTCTCGAGAGACCCAGTACTTC. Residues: CASGSGTGSRETQYF.

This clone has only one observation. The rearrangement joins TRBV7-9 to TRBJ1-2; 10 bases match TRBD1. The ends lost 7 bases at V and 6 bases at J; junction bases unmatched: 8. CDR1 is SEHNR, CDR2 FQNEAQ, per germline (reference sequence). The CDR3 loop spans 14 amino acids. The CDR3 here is CASTWGTGDHGYTF. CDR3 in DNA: TGTGCCAGCACCTGGGGGACAGGGGACCATGGCTACACCTTC.

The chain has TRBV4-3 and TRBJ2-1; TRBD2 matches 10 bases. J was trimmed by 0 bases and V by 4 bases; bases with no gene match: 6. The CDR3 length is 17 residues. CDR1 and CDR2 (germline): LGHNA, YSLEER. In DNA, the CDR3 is TGCGCCAGCAGCCCAGGGGCTAGCGGGAGCTCCTACAATGAGCAGTTCTTC. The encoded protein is CASSPGASGSSYNEQFF.

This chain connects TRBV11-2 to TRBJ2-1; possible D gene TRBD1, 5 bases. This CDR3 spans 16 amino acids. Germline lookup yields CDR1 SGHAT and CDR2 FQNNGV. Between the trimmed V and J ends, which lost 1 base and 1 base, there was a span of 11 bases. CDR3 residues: CASSLGRGRSYNEQFF. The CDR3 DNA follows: TGTGCCAGCAGCTTAGGTAGGGGAAGGTCCTACAATGAGCAGTTCTTC.

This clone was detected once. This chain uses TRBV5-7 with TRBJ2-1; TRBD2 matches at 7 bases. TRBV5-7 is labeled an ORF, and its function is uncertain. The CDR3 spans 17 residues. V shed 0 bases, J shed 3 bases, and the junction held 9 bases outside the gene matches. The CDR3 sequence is CASSLGFASGSYNEQFF. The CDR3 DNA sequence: TGTGCCAGCAGCTTGGGGTTTGCTAGCGGAAGCTACAATGAGCAGTTCTTC.

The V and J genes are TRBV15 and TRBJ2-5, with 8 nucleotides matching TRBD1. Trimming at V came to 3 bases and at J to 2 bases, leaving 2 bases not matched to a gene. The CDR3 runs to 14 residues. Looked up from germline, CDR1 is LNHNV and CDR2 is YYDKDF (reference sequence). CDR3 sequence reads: CATSRDRAQETQYF. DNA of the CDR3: TGTGCCACCAGCAGGGACAGGGCGCAAGAGACCCAGTACTTC. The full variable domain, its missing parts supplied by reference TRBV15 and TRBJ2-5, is DAMVIQNPRYQVTQFGKPVTLSCSQTLNHNVMYWYQQKSSQAPKLLFHYYDKDFNNEADTPDNFQSRRPNTSFCFLDIRSPGLGDTAMYLCATSRDRAQETQYFGPGTRLLVL.

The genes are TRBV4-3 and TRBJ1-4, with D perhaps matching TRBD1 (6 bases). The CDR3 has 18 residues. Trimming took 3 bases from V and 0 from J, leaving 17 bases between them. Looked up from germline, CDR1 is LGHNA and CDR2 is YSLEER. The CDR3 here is CASSQGAVTSATNEKLFF. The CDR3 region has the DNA TGCGCCAGCAGCCAGGGGGCGGTTACCTCTGCAACTAATGAAAAACTGTTTTTT.

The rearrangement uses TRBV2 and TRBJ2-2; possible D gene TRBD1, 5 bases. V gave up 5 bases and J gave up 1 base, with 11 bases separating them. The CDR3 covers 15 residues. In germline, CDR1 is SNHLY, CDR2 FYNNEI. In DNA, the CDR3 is TGTGCCAGCAGTAAGGACAAGGGGAACACCGGGGAGCTGTTTTTT. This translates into CASSKDKGNTGELFF.

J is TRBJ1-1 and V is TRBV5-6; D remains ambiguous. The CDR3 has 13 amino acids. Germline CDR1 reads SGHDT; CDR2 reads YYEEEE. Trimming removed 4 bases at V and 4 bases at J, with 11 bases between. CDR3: CASSQIRGTEAFF. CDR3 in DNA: TGTGCCAGCAGCCAGATACGGGGCACTGAAGCTTTCTTT.

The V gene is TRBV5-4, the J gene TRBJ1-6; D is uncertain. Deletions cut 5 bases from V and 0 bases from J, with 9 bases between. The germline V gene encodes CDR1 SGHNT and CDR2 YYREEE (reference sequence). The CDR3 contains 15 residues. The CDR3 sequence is CASSLQSSYNSPLHF. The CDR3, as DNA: TGTGCCAGCAGTCTACAGAGCTCCTATAATTCACCCCTCCACTTT.

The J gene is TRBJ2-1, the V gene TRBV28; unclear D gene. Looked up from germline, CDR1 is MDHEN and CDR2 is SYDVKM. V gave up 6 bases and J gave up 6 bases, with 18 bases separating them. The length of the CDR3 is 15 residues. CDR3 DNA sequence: TGTGCCAGCAGCCGCACTGCGAATGCTATCAATGAGCAGTTCTTC. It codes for CASSRTANAINEQFF.

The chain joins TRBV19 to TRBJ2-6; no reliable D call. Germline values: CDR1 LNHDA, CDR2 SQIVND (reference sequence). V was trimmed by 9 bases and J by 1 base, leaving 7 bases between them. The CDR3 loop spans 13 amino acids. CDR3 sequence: CASTLSGANVLTF. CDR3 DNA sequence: TGTGCCAGCACTTTATCTGGGGCCAACGTCCTGACTTTC.

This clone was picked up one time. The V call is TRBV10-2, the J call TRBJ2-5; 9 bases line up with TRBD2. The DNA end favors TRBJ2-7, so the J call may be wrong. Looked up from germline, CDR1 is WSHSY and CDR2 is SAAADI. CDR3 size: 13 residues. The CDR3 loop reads CASRTSGSYEQYF. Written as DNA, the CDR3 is TGCGCCAGCAGGACTAGCGGCTCCTACGAGCAGTACTTC.